These T cell receptor beta chains were read from a single sample in a study of blood T cell repertoires in COVID-19. The data were produced by immunoSEQ multiplex PCR, yet TCRdb's version contains in-frame clones alone and is incomplete. This table holds almost 350,000 clones, roughly 90% found once. Sequencing was carried out using PBMCs or T cells enriched from blood (not recorded which). The source of these receptors is a young woman who had been exposed to COVID-19. Both conserved end residues are part of each CDR3. A D gene is named only where the DNA matches it firmly. A clone size is listed for some rows: how often the clone was seen (once, few, many), or a class if it is expanded.

v_call	d_call	cdr3_length	clone_size	j_call	cdr3_nt	cdr3_aa
TRBV28	.	13	once	TRBJ2-1	TGTGCCAGCAGTCTAAGTAAATACAATGAGCAGTTCTTC	CASSLSKYNEQFF
TRBV5-1	TRBD1	15	few	TRBJ2-5	TGCGCCAGCAGCTTGGTGACAGGGGGCGGGGAGACCCAGTACTTC	CASSLVTGGGETQYF
TRBV19	.	14	many	TRBJ1-5	TGTGCCAGTAGTCCTGGGGGGAGCAATCAGCCCCAGCATTTT	CASSPGGSNQPQHF
TRBV29-1	.	11	.	TRBJ2-1	TGCAGCGTCCTCGGATGGCGGGAGCAGTTCTTC	CSVLGWREQFF
TRBV25-1	TRBD1	14	.	TRBJ1-2	TGTGCCAGCAGTCTTCCGGGACAGGGTAAAGGCTACACCTTC	CASSLPGQGKGYTF
TRBV3-1/TRBV3-2	.	12	.	TRBJ1-1	TGTGCCAGCTCCTGGCAGGGGCCTGGAGCTTTCTTT	CASSWQGPGAFF
TRBV2	TRBD1	15	.	TRBJ1-4	TGTGCCAGCAGTGTCGGACAGGGCCAAGGAGAAAAACTGTTTTTT	CASSVGQGQGEKLFF
TRBV3-1/TRBV3-2	TRBD2	16	.	TRBJ2-1	TGTGCCAGCAGCCGCTCCGGGACTAGCGCAAACAATGAGCAGTTCTTC	CASSRSGTSANNEQFF
TRBV10-3	.	15	.	TRBJ2-1	TGTGCCATCAGTGAACAGGGGGGGGTGTACAATGAGCAGTTCTTC	CAISEQGGVYNEQFF
TRBV19	TRBD2	15	.	TRBJ2-5	TGTGCCAGTAGTGCCGGGACTAGCGGCAAAGAGACCCAGTACTTC	CASSAGTSGKETQYF
TRBV19	TRBD1	14	few	TRBJ1-2	TGTGCCAGTAGTGGACAGGGCCCCGTGCATGGCTACACCTTC	CASSGQGPVHGYTF
TRBV11-2	.	12	few	TRBJ2-2	TGTGCCAGCAGCGAAGAGACCGGGGAGCTGTTTTTT	CASSEETGELFF
TRBV12-3/TRBV12-4	TRBD1	13	.	TRBJ1-5	TGTGCCAGCAGTCCGGGACAGCCTCAGCCCCAGCATTTT	CASSPGQPQPQHF
TRBV9	.	14	.	TRBJ2-7	TGTGCCAGCAGCGTCCGCGGGGACCCCTACGAGCAGTACTTC	CASSVRGDPYEQYF
TRBV5-1	.	15	.	TRBJ1-4	TGCGCCAGCAGCTTGTCGTCAGGGGTTAATGAAAAACTGTTTTTT	CASSLSSGVNEKLFF
TRBV24-1	.	15	.	TRBJ1-3	TGTGCCACCAGTGGTCCGGGCGCGGGGGGAAACACCATATATTTT	CATSGPGAGGNTIYF
TRBV30	TRBD2	18	.	TRBJ2-4	TGTGCCTGGAGTGGGGGTAGCGGGAGAGGATACGGCAAAAATATTCAGTACTTC	CAWSGGSGRGYGKNIQYF
TRBV19	TRBD1	15	.	TRBJ2-2	TGTGCCAGTATTCGGACAGGGAGGAACACCGGGGAGCTGTTTTTT	CASIRTGRNTGELFF
TRBV10-1	TRBD2	14	.	TRBJ2-1	TGCGCCAGCAGTACCGGGACTACCTTCAATGAGCAGTTCTTC	CASSTGTTFNEQFF
TRBV12-3/TRBV12-4	.	13	once	TRBJ2-5	TGTGCCAGCAGGGAGGGCGGGGCAGAGACCCAGTACTTC	CASREGGAETQYF
TRBV4-1	TRBD2	15	.	TRBJ2-7	TGCGCCAGCAGCCAAGATCTAAGCGGGAACTACGAGCAGTACTTC	CASSQDLSGNYEQYF
TRBV5-1	TRBD2	17	few	TRBJ2-1	TGCGCCAGCAGCTTGGTCCTCGGACTAGCGGGAGGGGGTGAGCAGTTCTTC	CASSLVLGLAGGGEQFF
TRBV5-1	TRBD2	16	few	TRBJ2-1	TGCGCCAGCAGCCCATTAGCGGGATGGTCCTACAATGAGCAGTTCTTC	CASSPLAGWSYNEQFF